The clone carrying this T cell receptor beta chain has at least ten counts. Its antigen is as yet unknown. The data stem from a study of T cells in Graves' hyperthyroidism and ophthalmopathy. Study results and limitations: Separation of ophthalmopathy from stable hyperthyroidism was achieved by a 13 V-J model.

TCR beta CDR3 regions were amplified from RNA transcripts. TCR CDR3 regions were first amplified by RT-PCR with HTBI primers. Each CDR3 protein gets one entry after TCRdb re-called the multiplex PCR reads with MiXCR. The table has roughly 650,000 distinct CDR3 sequences, about 16% seen once. This receptor was obtained from a woman aged 40 to 55 with Graves' ophthalmopathy. The sequencing input was blood.

CDR3 nucleotides: TGTGCCAGCATCCGGGACAGGGCCACAGATACGCAGTATTTT. Its translation is CASIRDRATDTQYF. V gene TRBV2 combines with J gene TRBJ2-3; 9 bases align to TRBD1. The CDR3 is 14 amino acids. Trimming at V came to 7 bases and at J to 2 bases, leaving 4 bases not matched to a gene. In germline, CDR1 is SNHLY, CDR2 FYNNEI.